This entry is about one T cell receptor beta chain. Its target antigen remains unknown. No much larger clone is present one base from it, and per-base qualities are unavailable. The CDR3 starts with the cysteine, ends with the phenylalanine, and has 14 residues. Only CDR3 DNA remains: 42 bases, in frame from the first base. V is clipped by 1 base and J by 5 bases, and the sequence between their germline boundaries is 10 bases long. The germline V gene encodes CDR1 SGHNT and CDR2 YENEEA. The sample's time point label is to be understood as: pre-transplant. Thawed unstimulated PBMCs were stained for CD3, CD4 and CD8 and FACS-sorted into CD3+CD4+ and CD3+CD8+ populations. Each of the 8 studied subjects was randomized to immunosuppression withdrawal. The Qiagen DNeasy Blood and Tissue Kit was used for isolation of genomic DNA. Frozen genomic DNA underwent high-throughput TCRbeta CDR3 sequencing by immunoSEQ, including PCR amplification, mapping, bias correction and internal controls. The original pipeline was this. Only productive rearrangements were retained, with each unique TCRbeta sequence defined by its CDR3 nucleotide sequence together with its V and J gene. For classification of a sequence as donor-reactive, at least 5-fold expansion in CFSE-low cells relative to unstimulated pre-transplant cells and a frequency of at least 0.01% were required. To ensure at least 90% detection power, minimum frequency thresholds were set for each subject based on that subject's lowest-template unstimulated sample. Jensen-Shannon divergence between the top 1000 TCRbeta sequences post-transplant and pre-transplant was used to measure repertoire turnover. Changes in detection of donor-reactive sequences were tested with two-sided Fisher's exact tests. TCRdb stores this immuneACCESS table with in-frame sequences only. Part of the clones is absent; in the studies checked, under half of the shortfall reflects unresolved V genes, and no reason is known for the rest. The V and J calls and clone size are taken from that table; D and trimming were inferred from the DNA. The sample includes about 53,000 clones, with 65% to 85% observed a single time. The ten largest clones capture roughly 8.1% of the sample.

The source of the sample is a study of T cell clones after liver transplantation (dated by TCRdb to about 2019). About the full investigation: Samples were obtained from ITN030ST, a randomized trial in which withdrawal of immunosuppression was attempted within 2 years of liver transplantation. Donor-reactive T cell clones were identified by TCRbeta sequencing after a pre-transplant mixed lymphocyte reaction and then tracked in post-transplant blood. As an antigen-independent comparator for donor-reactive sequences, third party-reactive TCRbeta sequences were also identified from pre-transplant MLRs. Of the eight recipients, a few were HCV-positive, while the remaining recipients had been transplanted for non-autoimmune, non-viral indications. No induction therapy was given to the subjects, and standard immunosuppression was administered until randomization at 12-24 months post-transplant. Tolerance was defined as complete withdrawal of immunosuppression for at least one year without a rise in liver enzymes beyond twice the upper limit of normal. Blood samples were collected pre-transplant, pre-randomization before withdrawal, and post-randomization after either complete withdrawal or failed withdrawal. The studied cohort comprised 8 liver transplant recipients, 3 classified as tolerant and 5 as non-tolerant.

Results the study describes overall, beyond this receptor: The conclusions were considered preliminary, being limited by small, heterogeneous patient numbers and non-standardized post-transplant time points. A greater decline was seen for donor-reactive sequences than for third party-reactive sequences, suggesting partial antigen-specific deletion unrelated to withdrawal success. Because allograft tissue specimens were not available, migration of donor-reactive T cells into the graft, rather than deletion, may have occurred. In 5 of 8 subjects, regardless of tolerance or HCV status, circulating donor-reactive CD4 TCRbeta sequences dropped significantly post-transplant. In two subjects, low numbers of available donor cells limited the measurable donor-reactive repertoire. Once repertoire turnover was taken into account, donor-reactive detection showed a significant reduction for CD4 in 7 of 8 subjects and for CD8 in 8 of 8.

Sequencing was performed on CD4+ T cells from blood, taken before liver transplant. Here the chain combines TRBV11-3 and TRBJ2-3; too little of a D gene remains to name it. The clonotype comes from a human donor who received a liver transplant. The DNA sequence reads TGTGCCAGCAGCTTAGGTGGAAGACGAGATACGCAGTATTTT. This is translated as CASSLGGRRDTQYF. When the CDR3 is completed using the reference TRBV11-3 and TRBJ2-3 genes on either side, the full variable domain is EAGVVQSPRYKIIEKKQPVAFWCNPISGHNTLYWYLQNLGQGPELLIRYENEEAVDDSQLPKDRFSAERLKGVDSTLKIQPAELGDSAVYLCASSLGGRRDTQYFGPGTRLTVL.